The clone carrying this T cell receptor (beta chain) was seen a few times. The antigen remains unidentified. The sample comes from a study of T-cell reconstitution after alpha-beta-depleted transplantation in children. General study findings and limits: Newly produced T cells mostly provided counts and TCRbeta diversity after one year, as hyperexpanded clones declined. It was surviving recipient T cells and thymic progenitors that gave some patients high TCRbeta diversity at day 60.

With V trimmed by 2 bases and J by 3 bases, 6 bases remained unmatched. The CDR3 covers 15 residues. The germline V gene encodes CDR1 KGHSH and CDR2 LQKENI. Unique molecular identifiers featured in how the TCRbeta library was prepared. A single record per CDR3 protein comes from TCRdb applying MiXCR to the PCR reads. The sample lists about 830,000 distinct CDR3 sequences, roughly 15% occurring once. The material was PBMCs, mostly from graft donor cells, obtained 360 days after TCRalphabeta/CD19-depleted stem cell transplant. The sequence was obtained from a male patient between 5 and 17 years old who had a stem cell transplant for acute lymphoblastic leukemia, so the T cells may come from the graft donor. The chain is built from TRBV18 and TRBJ2-7, with TRBD1 matching over 8 bases. As DNA, the CDR3 is TGTGCCAGCTCACCAGGACAGGGTCCTGGCTACGAGCAGTACTTC. It translates to CASSPGQGPGYEQYF. Full variable domain (remainder filled in from reference TRBV18 and TRBJ2-7): NAGVMQNPRHLVRRRGQEARLRCSPMKGHSHVYWYRQLPEEGLKFMVYLQKENIIDESGMPKERFSAEFPKEGPSILRIQQVVRGDSAAYFCASSPGQGPGYEQYFGPGTRLTVT.